This note documents a single T cell receptor (beta chain) sequence. This record belongs to a study of T cell responses to AZD1222 COVID-19 vaccine. CDR3 length: 15 amino acids. The germline CDR1 and CDR2 sequences are MDHEN and SYDVKM. Trimming took 4 bases from V and 4 from J, leaving 13 bases between them. Clones were sequenced by immunoSEQ multiplex PCR, and TCRdb holds only the in-frame ones, with some missing. Found here are about 140,000 clones, 88% of them singletons; the top ten hold over 3%. Here the sequenced sample was peripheral blood, taken 28 days after the second AZD1222 dose. This sequence joins TRBV28 and TRBJ1-4; possibly TRBD1 for D (6 bases). This receptor was obtained from an adult who received the AZD1222 COVID-19 vaccine. The CDR3 sequence is CASSSTGFDNEKLFF. CDR3 DNA: TGTGCCAGCAGTTCGACAGGTTTTGATAATGAAAAACTGTTTTTT.